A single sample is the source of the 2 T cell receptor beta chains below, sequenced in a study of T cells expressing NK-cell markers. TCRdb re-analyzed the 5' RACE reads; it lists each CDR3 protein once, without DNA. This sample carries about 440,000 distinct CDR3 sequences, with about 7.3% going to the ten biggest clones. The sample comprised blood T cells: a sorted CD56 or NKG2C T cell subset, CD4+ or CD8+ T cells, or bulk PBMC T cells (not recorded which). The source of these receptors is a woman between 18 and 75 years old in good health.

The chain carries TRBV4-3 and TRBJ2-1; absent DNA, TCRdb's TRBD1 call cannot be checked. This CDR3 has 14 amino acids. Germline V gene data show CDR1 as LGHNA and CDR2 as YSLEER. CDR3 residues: CASSRTADYNEQFF.

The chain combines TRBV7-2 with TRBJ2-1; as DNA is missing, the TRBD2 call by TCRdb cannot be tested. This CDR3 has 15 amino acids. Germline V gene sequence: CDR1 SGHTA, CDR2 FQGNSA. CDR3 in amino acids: CASSRWGSGAGEQFF.